This TCR beta chain was found in a study of blood T cell repertoires in COVID-19. Overall study: COVID-19 samples from acute and convalescent phases originated in the United States, Italy and Spain. In each case, the material was cDNA or gDNA derived from T cells, B-cell-depleted T cells, or PBMCs.

The V segment lost 3 bases and the J segment 10 bases; nucleotides outside the gene matches: 7. Germline CDR1 reads LGHDT; CDR2 reads YNNKEL (reference sequence). This CDR3 comprises 15 residues. The authors' processing: Amplification with reference gene primers provided the estimates of nucleated cell counts. Here immunoSEQ multiplex PCR was the method, and the copy in TCRdb shows in-frame clones only, minus some. V and J calls and clone size come straight from that table; D and trimming were deduced from the DNA. Of about 250,000 clones listed, around four fifths are singletons. The chain is built from TRBV3-1 (or the pseudogene TRBV3-2) and TRBJ1-6, with TRBD1 matching over 9 bases. The clonotype comes from a man older than 75 with acute or convalescent COVID-19. The source material was peripheral blood. For the CDR3, the DNA is TGTGCCAGCAGCCACTCCGGGACAGGGAGATCACCCCTCCACTTT. It encodes CASSHSGTGRSPLHF.